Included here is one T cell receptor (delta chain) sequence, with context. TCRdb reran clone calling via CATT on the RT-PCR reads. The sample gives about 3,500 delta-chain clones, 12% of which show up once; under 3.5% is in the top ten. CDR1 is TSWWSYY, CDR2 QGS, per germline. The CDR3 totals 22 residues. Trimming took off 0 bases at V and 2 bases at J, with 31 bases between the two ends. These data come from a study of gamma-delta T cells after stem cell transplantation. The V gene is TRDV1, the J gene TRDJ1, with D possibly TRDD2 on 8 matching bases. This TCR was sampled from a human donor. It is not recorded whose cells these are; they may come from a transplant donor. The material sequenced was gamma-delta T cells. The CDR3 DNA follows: TGTGCTCTTGGGGAACTAGGGTCTTCCTACGCTCTCTTAGGGGGATTAACCGATAAACTCATCTTT. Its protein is CALGELGSSYALLGGLTDKLIF.